Each of the 3 T cell receptor beta chains below was sequenced from the same sample in a study of cytomegalovirus exposure and HLA in healthy donors. TCRdb's copy holds only in-frame clones and misses some; the assay was immunoSEQ multiplex PCR. This sample has tens of thousands of clones, with approximately 96% found just once. What was sequenced was PBMCs. These receptors came from a man aged 18 to 30 in good health and CMV-seropositive.

This sequence joins TRBV18 and TRBJ2-7; D is possibly TRBD1 (5 bases). V lost 2 bases to trimming and J lost 2 bases, with 10 bases between them. Germline CDR1 KGHSH, CDR2 LQKENI. The CDR3 sequence is 14 residues long. This chain's CDR3 is CASSPGQGPYEQYF. The CDR3 DNA reads as TGTGCCAGCTCACCAGGGCAGGGTCCCTACGAGCAGTACTTC. The variable domain in full, completed from reference TRBV18 and TRBJ2-7, reads NAGVMQNPRHLVRRRGQEARLRCSPMKGHSHVYWYRQLPEEGLKFMVYLQKENIIDESGMPKERFSAEFPKEGPSILRIQQVVRGDSAAYFCASSPGQGPYEQYFGPGTRLTVT.

The sample holds one count of this clone. CDR3 DNA sequence: TGTGCCATCAGTATCGGACTAGGGACCCCGGTAGATGAGCAGTACTTC. Protein: CAISIGLGTPVDEQYF. The chain joins TRBV10-3 to TRBJ2-7, with 7 bases that match TRBD2. V lost 5 bases, J lost 7 bases, and 17 bases stayed unmatched. The CDR3 covers 16 residues. CDR1 is ENHRY, CDR2 SYGVKD, per germline.

The rearrangement uses TRBV9 and TRBJ2-5, with D maybe TRBD1 (5 bases). The CDR3 extends over 16 amino acids. From germline, CDR1 is SGDLS and CDR2 YYNGEE. Trimming stripped 0 bases from V and 5 bases from J, with 17 bases between. CDR3 nucleotides: TGTGCCAGCAGCGTAGCTATGGGCACAGGCGGCGAGACCCAGTACTTC. This translates into CASSVAMGTGGETQYF.